Each of the 5 T cell receptor delta chains below was sequenced from the same sample in a study of γδ T cells in repeated Plasmodium falciparum infection. Vgamma9/Vdelta2+ and Vdelta2-negative gammadelta T cells were flow-sorted from PBMC for bulk sequencing. TCRdb ran CATT on the multiplex PCR reads. The profile shows around 57,000 delta-chain clones, approximately 1.7% of them singletons. What was sequenced was gamma-delta T cells from blood. These receptors were collected from a pool of human donors (malaria-infected and uninfected, not separated).

This clone was seen a handful of times. The protein held in TCRdb is that of a much larger clone and does not match this DNA's translation at residue 3, likely because of a read error; the protein shown is translated from the DNA. The rearrangement joins TRDV1 to TRDJ1; 12 bases are a match to TRDD3. No J gene is reported in TCRdb; it was inferred here by comparing the DNA with germline. The CDR3 has 24 amino acids. Germline V gives CDR1 TSWWSYY, CDR2 QGS. The CDR3 loop reads CAPGGSSLFLSWGIRSWYTDKLIF. The CDR3 DNA is TGTGCTCCTGGGGGATCTTCCCTTTTCCTCTCCTGGGGGATACGTAGTTGGTACACCGATAAACTCATCTTT.

This clone was recorded at least ten times. This DNA's translation and the protein TCRdb lists, from a much larger clone, do not match at residue 10, likely due to a read error; the protein shown is translated from the DNA. The V and J genes are TRDV1 and TRDJ1; D is unclear. The V end was cut by 4 bases, the J end by 0 bases, with 30 bases between. The CDR3 sequence is 21 residues long. From germline, CDR1 is TSWWSYY and CDR2 QGS. This chain's CDR3 is CALGVQGWLPLRTSYTDKLIF. For the CDR3, the DNA is TGTGCTCTTGGGGTTCAAGGGTGGCTCCCACTTCGTACTTCGTACACCGATAAACTCATCTTT.

Comment on this clone: This sequence is one base from a far larger clone and is likely a read error. Distinct nucleotide sequences in the sample also encode this CDR3. The V and J genes are TRDV2 and TRDJ1; 12 bases line up with TRDD3. Because TCRdb records no J gene, it was assigned here through a match of the DNA to germline. Germline V gene data show CDR1 as GEAIGNYY and CDR2 as EKD. The length of the CDR3 is 19 residues. The CDR3 protein is CACDTGYWGIPQYTDKLIF. The CDR3 nucleotides are TGTGCCTGCGACACGGGGTACTGGGGGATACCCCAGTACACCGATAAACTCATCTTT.

This clone has a count of ten or more. Translating this DNA gives a protein that differs at residue 11 from the TCRdb one, which belongs to a much larger clone; a read error is likely, and the protein shown is this translation. This chain uses TRDV2 with TRDJ1; D ambiguous. V lost 5 bases, J lost 7 bases, and 22 bases lay in between. This CDR3 contains 15 residues. Germline CDR1 GEAIGNYY, CDR2 EKD. In DNA, the CDR3 is TGTGCCTGTGTTCGCACAGAGTCGTACGGGCGTAAACTCATCTTT. Its translation: CACVRTESYGRKLIF.

About this clone itself: The TCRdb record carries a much larger clone's protein, which differs from this DNA's translation at residue 12; a read error is the likely cause, and the protein listed here is the DNA translation. This sequence joins TRDV1 and TRDJ1; the match to TRDD3 covers 10 bases. Here the J gene was assigned by germline matching of the DNA, as TCRdb has none. V lost 4 bases, J lost 1 base, and 30 bases stayed unmatched. CDR1 and CDR2 from the germline V gene are TSWWSYY and QGS. The CDR3 is 24 amino acids. CDR3 in DNA: TGTGCTCTTGGGGTTTGTTCCTACGCTACGAGAAGCTGGGGGATAACAGGATTCACCGATAAACTCATCTTT. Protein sequence: CALGVCSYATRSWGITGFTDKLIF.